This is a list of T cell receptor beta chains from one sample in a study of blood T cell repertoires in COVID-19. Repertoires were generated with immunoSEQ multiplex PCR, while TCRdb's copy carries only in-frame clones and drops some. This table has under 250,000 clones, around four fifths appearing once. The sequencing sample was made of peripheral blood. The source is a woman in her seventies with acute or convalescent COVID-19. Each CDR3 is given with its conserved first and last residue. A D gene is named only where the DNA matches it firmly. Expanded clones get a size class; other rows say once, few or many, or leave the size out.

cdr3_nt cdr3_aa clone_size j_call v_call d_call
TGCGCCAGCAGCCAAGAGCCAGGGGGCAACACCGGGGAGCTGTTTTTT CASSQEPGGNTGELFF . TRBJ2-2 TRBV4-3 TRBD1
TGTGCCAGCAGCTTTAGCAATAACTATGGCTACACCTTC CASSFSNNYGYTF . TRBJ1-2 TRBV7-9 .
TGTGCCAGCAGTGAAACAGGCTCTGGAAACACCATATATTTT CASSETGSGNTIYF . TRBJ1-3 TRBV6-1 .
TGCGCCAGCAGCTTGTGGCTAGGGGTGGATGGGGACACAGATACGCAGTATTTT CASSLWLGVDGDTDTQYF . TRBJ2-3 TRBV5-1 .
TGCGCCAGCAGCTTGGGAGGGCAAGGTCAGCCCCAGCATTTT CASSLGGQGQPQHF . TRBJ1-5 TRBV5-1 .
TGTGCCAGCAGCCCATTGGGGGGGGCTAATGAAAAACTGTTTTTT CASSPLGGANEKLFF . TRBJ1-4 TRBV3-1/TRBV3-2 .
TGTGCCAGCAGCTTAAGGCTAGCGGGGGGAGCTTCGAACACCGGGGAGCTGTTTTTT CASSLRLAGGASNTGELFF . TRBJ2-2 TRBV7-6 TRBD2
TGTGCCAGCAGTTACCTAGGGAGGAATTCACCCCTCCACTTT CASSYLGRNSPLHF . TRBJ1-6 TRBV6-2/TRBV6-3 .
TGTGCCAGCAGTTACTCCGGGGGGCCCGGACAGCCCCAGCATTTT CASSYSGGPGQPQHF . TRBJ1-5 TRBV6-5 .
TGTGCCACCAGTGATGGGGGGCAGCCCCAGCATTTT CATSDGGQPQHF once TRBJ1-5 TRBV24-1 .
TGTGCCAGCAAGGCGGGGGGGGCCAACGTCCTGACTTTC CASKAGGANVLTF . TRBJ2-6 TRBV25-1 .
TGTGCCTGGGGGTTAATCGCGGGAGCTTTCTTT CAWGLIAGAFF . TRBJ1-1 TRBV30 .
TGTGCCAGCAGTCCGGGACAGTGGGAAAACACCATATATTTT CASSPGQWENTIYF . TRBJ1-3 TRBV6-6 TRBD1
TGCGCCAGCAGCCAAGTCGCGGGGTTCGGTAACTATGGCTACACCTTC CASSQVAGFGNYGYTF . TRBJ1-2 TRBV4-1 .
TGTGCCAGCAGCTTGGGGTCAAGAGGGGGCGGAGAGACCCAGTACTTC CASSLGSRGGGETQYF . TRBJ2-5 TRBV5-8 TRBD1
TGTGCCTGGAGGGGTTGGACAGGGACGAACACTGAAGCTTTCTTT CAWRGWTGTNTEAFF many TRBJ1-1 TRBV30 TRBD1
TGTGCCAGCAGCTTAGTGGCAAACTCCTACAATGAGCAGTTCTTC CASSLVANSYNEQFF . TRBJ2-1 TRBV5-5 .
TGTGCCAGCAGTGATGGAGGGGCGTTCGGGCAGCCCCAGCATTTT CASSDGGAFGQPQHF few TRBJ1-5 TRBV2 .
TGTGCCAGCAGTGAGCTGGACAGGGGAGAATCACCCCTCCACTTT CASSELDRGESPLHF . TRBJ1-6 TRBV6-1 TRBD1
TGTGCCAGCAGCTTTGATAGCGGGGGGCAGTTCTTC CASSFDSGGQFF . TRBJ2-1 TRBV7-2 TRBD2
TGCGCCAGCAGCTTGGTGGCAGGGGTCACAGATACGCAGTATTTT CASSLVAGVTDTQYF . TRBJ2-3 TRBV5-1 .
TGTGCCAGTAGTATCGGCGGCGGTCGGATCTCTGGAAACACCATATATTTT CASSIGGGRISGNTIYF . TRBJ1-3 TRBV19 .
TGTGCCAGCAGTTATCCCGGGACAGGGGAGGCTTTCTTT CASSYPGTGEAFF . TRBJ1-1 TRBV6-5 TRBD1
TGTGCCAGCAGTGAAGCTGCCAGAGGGGGTGAGCAGTTCTTC CASSEAARGGEQFF . TRBJ2-1 TRBV6-1 .
TGTGCCTGTACCCGGGACACCGATGAAAAACTGTTTTTT CACTRDTDEKLFF . TRBJ1-4 TRBV30 .
TGTGCCAGCAGCCCTAGGAAGGTTCGCCAAGAGACCCAGTACTTC CASSPRKVRQETQYF . TRBJ2-5 TRBV7-8 .
TGCAGCGTTGTTGCCAGGGAGGGGGGCTACACCTTC CSVVAREGGYTF . TRBJ1-2 TRBV29-1 .
TGCGCCAGCAGCTTGGAGGCAGGTCGGTCCTACGAGCAGTACTTC CASSLEAGRSYEQYF . TRBJ2-7 TRBV5-1 .
TGTGCCAGCAGCCCCTATAGACAGGGGGGGCGCAATCAGCCCCAGCATTTT CASSPYRQGGRNQPQHF . TRBJ1-5 TRBV3-1/TRBV3-2 TRBD1
TGTGCCAGCAGCCCCCTCCCTAGGACAGGATATAATTCACCCCTCCACTTT CASSPLPRTGYNSPLHF once TRBJ1-6 TRBV7-9 TRBD1
TGTGCCAGCAGCCCCGGGACAGGGAATTCACCCCTCCACTTT CASSPGTGNSPLHF . TRBJ1-6 TRBV9 TRBD1
TGTGCCAGCAGTAGAATACAGGGGAATCAGCCCCAGCATTTT CASSRIQGNQPQHF . TRBJ1-5 TRBV6-2/TRBV6-3 TRBD1
TGTGCCAGCAGCTTAGACAGGGGGCTCAATCAGCCCCAGCATTTT CASSLDRGLNQPQHF . TRBJ1-5 TRBV7-2 TRBD1
TGTGCCAGCAGTTACTCCAGGTCGTCTAATGGCTACACCTTC CASSYSRSSNGYTF . TRBJ1-2 TRBV6-2/TRBV6-3 .
TGTGCCAGCAGTTACCGGGACAGCTACGAGCAGTACTTC CASSYRDSYEQYF . TRBJ2-7 TRBV6-2/TRBV6-3 TRBD1